The T cell receptor (beta chain) under discussion was sequenced for a study of blood T cell repertoires in COVID-19. About the study: In each case, the material was cDNA or gDNA derived from T cells, B-cell-depleted T cells, or PBMCs.

In the authors' workflow: Nucleated cell counts were estimated from reference gene primer amplification. Sequencing used immunoSEQ multiplex PCR; TCRdb keeps in-frame clones, though not all of them. The V and J calls and the clone size are those of that table, but D and trimming were determined from the DNA. This sample has some 120,000 clones, with 80% to 90% found just once. The CDR3 totals 15 residues. After removal of 5 bases from V and 0 bases from J, the junction contained 7 bases not matched to a gene. Germline V gene lookup returns CDR1 SEHNR and CDR2 FQNEAQ (reference sequence). The source is a man between 65 and 80 years old with active or convalescent COVID-19. Sequenced: peripheral blood. The chain employs TRBV7-9 and TRBJ2-7, with 7 bases matching TRBD2. The CDR3, as DNA: TGTGCCAGCAGCCAAAGCGGGAAATACTCCTACGAGCAGTACTTC. Translation: CASSQSGKYSYEQYF.